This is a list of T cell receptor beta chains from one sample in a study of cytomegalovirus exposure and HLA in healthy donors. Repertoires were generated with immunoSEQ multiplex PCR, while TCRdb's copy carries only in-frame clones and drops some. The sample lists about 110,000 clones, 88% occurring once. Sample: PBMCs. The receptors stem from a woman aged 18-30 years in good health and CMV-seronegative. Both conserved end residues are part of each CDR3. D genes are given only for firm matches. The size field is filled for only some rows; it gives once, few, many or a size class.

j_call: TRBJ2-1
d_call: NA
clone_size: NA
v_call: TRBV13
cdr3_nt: TGTGCCTCCGAGGAAAGCTCCTACAATGAGCAGTTCTTC
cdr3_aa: CASEESSYNEQFF

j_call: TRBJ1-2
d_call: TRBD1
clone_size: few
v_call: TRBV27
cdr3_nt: TGTGCCAGCAGGCCGGGACAGGACTCTGGCTACACCTTC
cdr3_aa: CASRPGQDSGYTF

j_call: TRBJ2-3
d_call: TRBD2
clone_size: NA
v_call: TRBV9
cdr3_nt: TGTGCCAGCAGCGTAGAGGCGGGAGGGAGAGATACGCAGTATTTT
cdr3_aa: CASSVEAGGRDTQYF

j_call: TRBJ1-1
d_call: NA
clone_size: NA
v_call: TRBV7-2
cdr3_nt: TGTGCCAGCAGCTCAAGAGGACAGATGAACACTGAAGCTTTCTTT
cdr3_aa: CASSSRGQMNTEAFF

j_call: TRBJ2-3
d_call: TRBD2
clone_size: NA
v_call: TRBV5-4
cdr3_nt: TGTGCCAGCAGCCGTTATAGCGGGAGCACAGATACGCAGTATTTT
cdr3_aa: CASSRYSGSTDTQYF

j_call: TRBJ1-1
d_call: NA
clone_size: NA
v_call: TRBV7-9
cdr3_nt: TGTGCCAGCAGCTTAGCTTCAGGGTGGAATTACGGTGAAGCTTTCTTT
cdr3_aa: CASSLASGWNYGEAFF

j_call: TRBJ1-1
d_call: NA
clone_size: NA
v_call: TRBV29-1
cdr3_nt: TGCAGCGTTGAAGTCGGGAACACTGAAGCTTTCTTT
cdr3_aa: CSVEVGNTEAFF

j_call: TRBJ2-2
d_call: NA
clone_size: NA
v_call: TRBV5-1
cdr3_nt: TGCGCCAGCAGCTACTATAAGCATTCCGAGACCGGGGAGCTGTTTTTT
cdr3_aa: CASSYYKHSETGELFF

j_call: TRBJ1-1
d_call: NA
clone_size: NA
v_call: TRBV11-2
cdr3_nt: TGTGCCAGCAGACCCACCCTGAGGAGGAAGAACACTGAAGCTTTCTTT
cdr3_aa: CASRPTLRRKNTEAFF

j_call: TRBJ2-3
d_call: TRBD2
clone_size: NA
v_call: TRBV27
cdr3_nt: TGTGCCAGCGCCACCCTGGGACTAGCGGTCACAGATACGCAGTATTTT
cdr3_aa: CASATLGLAVTDTQYF

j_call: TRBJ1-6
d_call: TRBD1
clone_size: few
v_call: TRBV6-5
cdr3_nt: TGTGCCAGTCGATCATTGACAGGGGGCAGTTCACCCCTCCACTTT
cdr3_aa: CASRSLTGGSSPLHF

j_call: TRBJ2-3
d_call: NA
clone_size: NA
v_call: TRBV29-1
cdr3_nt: TGCAGCGCAGAGGGGTGGGAGGGGGGCACAGATACGCAGTATTTT
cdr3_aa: CSAEGWEGGTDTQYF

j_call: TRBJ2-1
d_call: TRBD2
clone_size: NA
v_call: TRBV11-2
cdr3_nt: TGTGCCAGCAGCCCAGGGAGGACTAGCGGGATTAATGAGCAGTTCTTC
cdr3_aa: CASSPGRTSGINEQFF

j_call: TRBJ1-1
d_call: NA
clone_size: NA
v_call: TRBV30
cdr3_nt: TGTGCCTGGAAACGGGAATTGAACACTGAAGCTTTCTTT
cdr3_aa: CAWKRELNTEAFF

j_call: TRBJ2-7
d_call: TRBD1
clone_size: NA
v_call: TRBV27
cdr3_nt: TGTGCCAGCAGACCAGGGGGAAAGACCTACGAGCAGTACTTC
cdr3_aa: CASRPGGKTYEQYF

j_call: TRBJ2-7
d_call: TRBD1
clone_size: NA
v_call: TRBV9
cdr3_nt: TGTGCCAGCAGCGGCGGGACAGGGGGATACGAGCAGTACTTC
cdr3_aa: CASSGGTGGYEQYF